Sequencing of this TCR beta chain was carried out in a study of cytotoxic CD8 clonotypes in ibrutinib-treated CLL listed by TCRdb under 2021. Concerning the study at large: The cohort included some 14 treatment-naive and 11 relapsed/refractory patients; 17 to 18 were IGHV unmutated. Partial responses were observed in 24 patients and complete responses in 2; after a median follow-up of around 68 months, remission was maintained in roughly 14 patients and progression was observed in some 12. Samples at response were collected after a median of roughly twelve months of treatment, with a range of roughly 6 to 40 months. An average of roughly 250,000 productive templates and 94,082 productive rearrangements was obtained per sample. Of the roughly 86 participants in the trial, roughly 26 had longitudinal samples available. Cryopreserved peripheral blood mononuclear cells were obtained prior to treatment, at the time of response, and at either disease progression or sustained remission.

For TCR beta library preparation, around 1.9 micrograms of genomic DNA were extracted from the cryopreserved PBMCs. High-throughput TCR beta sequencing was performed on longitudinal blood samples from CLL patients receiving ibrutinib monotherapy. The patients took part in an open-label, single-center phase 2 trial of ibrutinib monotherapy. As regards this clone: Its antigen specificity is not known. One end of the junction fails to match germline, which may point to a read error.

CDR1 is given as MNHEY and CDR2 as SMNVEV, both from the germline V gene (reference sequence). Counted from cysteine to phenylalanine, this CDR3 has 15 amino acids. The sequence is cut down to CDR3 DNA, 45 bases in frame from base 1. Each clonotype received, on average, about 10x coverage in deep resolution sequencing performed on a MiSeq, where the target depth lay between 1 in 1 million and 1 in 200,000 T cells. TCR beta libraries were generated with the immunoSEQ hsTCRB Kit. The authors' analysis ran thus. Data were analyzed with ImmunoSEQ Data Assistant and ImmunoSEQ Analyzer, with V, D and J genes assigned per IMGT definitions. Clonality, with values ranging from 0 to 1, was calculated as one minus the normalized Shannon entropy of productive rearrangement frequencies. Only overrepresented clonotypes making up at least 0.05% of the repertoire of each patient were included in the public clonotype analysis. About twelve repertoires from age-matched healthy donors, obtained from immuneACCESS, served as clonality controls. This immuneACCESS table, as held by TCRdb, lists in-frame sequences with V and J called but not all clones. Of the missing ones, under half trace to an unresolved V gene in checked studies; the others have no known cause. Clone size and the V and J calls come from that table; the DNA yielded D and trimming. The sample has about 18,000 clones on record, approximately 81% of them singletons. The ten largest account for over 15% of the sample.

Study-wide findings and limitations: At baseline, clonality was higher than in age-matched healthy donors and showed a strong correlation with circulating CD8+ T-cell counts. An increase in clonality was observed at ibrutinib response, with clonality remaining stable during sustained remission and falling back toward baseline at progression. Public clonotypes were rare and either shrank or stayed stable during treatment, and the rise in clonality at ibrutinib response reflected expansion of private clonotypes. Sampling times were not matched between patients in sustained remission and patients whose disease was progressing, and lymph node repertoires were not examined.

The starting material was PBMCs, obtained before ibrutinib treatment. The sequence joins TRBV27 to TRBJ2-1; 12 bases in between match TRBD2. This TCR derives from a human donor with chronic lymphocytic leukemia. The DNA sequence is TGCGCTTACCTCCTAGCGGGAGGGCCTGGGAATGAGCAGTTCTTC. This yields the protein CAYLLAGGPGNEQFF.